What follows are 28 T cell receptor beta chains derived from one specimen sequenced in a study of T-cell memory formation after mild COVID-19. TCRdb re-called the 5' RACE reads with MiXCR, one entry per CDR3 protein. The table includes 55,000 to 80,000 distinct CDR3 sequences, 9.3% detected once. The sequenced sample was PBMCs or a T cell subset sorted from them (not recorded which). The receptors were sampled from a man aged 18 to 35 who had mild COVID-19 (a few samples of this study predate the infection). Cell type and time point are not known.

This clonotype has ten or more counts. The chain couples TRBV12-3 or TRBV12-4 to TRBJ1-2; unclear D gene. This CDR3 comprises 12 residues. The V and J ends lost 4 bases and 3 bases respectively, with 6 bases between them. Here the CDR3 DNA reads TGTGCCAGCAGTTCGACTTACTATGGCTACACCTTC. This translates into CASSSTYYGYTF.

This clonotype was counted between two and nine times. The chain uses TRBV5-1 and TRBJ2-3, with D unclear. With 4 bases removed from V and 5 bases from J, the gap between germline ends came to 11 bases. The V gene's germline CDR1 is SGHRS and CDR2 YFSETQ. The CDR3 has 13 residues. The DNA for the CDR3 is TGCGCCAGCAGCCAGGTGGCTGGAGATACGCAGTATTTT. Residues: CASSQVAGDTQYF.

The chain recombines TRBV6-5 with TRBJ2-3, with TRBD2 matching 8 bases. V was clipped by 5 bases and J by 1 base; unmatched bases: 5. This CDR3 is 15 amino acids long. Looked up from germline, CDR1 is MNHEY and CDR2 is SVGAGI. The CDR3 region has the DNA TGTGCCAGCAGTAGACCAGCGGGGGGCACAGATACGCAGTATTTT. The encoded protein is CASSRPAGGTDTQYF.

In DNA form, the CDR3 reads TGTGCCAGCTCCCTCACACAGGACCCCTATGGCTACACCTTC. Encoded protein: CASSLTQDPYGYTF. The chain has TRBV6-2 or TRBV6-3 and TRBJ1-2; D might be TRBD1 (5 bases). The V end was cut by 8 bases, the J end by 4 bases, with 17 bases between. The CDR3 is 14 residues long. The germline V gene has CDR1 MNHEY and CDR2 SVGEGT.

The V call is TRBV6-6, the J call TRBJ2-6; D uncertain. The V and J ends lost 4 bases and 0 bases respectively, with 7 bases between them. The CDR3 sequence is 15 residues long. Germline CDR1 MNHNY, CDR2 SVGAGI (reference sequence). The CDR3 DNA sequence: TGTGCCAGCAGTTCACAGAGCTCTGGGGCCAACGTCCTGACTTTC. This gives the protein CASSSQSSGANVLTF.

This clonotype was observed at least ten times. CDR3: CASSRDRVEFSPLHF. CDR3 coding DNA: TGTGCCAGCAGCCGCGACAGGGTGGAGTTTTCACCCCTCCACTTT. The V gene is TRBV7-9, the J gene TRBJ1-6; 7 bases fit TRBD1. This CDR3 has 15 amino acids. Germline trimming cut 5 bases from V and 9 bases from J; bases unmatched to any gene: 10. CDR1 and CDR2 from the germline V gene are SEHNR and FQNEAQ (reference sequence).

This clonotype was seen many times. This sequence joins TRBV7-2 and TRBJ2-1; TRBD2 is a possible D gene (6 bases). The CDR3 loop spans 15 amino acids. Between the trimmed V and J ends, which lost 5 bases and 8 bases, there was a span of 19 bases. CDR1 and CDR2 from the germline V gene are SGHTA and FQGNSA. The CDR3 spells CASSPGVARADEQFF. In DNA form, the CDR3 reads TGTGCCAGCAGCCCGGGGGTTGCTCGCGCCGATGAGCAGTTCTTC. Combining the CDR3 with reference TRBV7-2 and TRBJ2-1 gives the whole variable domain GAGVSQSPSNKVTEKGKDVELRCDPISGHTALYWYRQSLGQGLEFLIYFQGNSAPDKSGLPSDRFSAERTGGSVSTLTIQRTQQEDSAVYLCASSPGVARADEQFFGPGTRLTVL.

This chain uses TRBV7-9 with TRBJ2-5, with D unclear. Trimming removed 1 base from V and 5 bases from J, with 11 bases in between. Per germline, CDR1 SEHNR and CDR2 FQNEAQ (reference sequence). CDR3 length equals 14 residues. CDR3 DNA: TGTGCCAGCAGCTTAGACACCCCACGGGAGACCCAGTACTTC. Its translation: CASSLDTPRETQYF.

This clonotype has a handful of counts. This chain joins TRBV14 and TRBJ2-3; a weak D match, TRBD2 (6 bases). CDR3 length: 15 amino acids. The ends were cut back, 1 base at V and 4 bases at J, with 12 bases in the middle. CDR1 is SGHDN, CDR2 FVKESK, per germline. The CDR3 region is CASSQVRTTADTQYF. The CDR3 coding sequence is TGTGCCAGCAGCCAAGTACGGACTACAGCAGATACGCAGTATTTT. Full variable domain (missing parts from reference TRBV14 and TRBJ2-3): EAGVTQFPSHSVIEKGQTVTLRCDPISGHDNLYWYRRVMGKEIKFLLHFVKESKQDESGMPNNRFLAERTGGTYSTLKVQPAELEDSGVYFCASSQVRTTADTQYFGPGTRLTVL.

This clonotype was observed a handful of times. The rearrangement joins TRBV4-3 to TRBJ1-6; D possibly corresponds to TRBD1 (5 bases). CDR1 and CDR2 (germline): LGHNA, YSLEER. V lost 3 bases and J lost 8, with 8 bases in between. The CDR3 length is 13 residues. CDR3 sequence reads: CASSQGDDSPLHF. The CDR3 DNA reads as TGCGCCAGCAGCCAGGGGGACGATTCACCCCTCCACTTT.

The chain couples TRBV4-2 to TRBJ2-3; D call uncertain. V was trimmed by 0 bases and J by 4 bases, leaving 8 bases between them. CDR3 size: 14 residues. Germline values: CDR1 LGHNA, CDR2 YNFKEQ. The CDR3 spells CASSQELPSDTQYF. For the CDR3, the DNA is TGTGCCAGCAGCCAAGAACTACCCTCAGATACGCAGTATTTT.

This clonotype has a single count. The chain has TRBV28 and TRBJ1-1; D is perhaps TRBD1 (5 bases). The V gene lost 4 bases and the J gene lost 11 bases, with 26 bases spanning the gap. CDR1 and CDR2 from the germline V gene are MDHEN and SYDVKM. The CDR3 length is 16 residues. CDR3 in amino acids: CASSYNTGTPQLVAFF. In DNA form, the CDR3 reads TGTGCCAGCAGTTACAACACCGGGACCCCCCAATTAGTGGCTTTCTTT.

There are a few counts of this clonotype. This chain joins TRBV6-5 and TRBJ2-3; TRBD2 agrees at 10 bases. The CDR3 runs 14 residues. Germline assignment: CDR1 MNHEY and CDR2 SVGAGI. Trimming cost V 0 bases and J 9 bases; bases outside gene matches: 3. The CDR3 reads CASSYSGTSETQYF. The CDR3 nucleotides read TGTGCCAGCAGTTACTCCGGGACTAGCGAAACGCAGTATTTT.

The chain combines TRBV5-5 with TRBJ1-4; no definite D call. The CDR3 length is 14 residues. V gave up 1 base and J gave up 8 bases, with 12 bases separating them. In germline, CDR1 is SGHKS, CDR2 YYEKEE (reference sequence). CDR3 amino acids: CASSLPGLGEKLFF. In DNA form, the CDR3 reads TGTGCCAGCAGCTTGCCGGGTTTGGGAGAAAAACTGTTTTTT. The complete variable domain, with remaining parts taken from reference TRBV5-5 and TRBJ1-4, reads DAGVTQSPTHLIKTRGQQVTLRCSPISGHKSVSWYQQVLGQGPQFIFQYYEKEERGRGNFPDRFSARQFPNYSSELNVNALLLGDSALYLCASSLPGLGEKLFFGSGTQLSVL.

The CDR3 reads CASNSGTGELFF. Written as DNA, the CDR3 is TGTGCCAGCAATTCGGGTACCGGGGAGCTGTTTTTT. The genes are TRBV3-1 and TRBJ2-2; D is undetermined. The CDR3 is 12 amino acids. The germline V and J ends were trimmed by 7 bases and 5 bases, with 8 bases remaining between them. Germline V gene lookup returns CDR1 LGHDT and CDR2 YNNKEL (reference sequence).

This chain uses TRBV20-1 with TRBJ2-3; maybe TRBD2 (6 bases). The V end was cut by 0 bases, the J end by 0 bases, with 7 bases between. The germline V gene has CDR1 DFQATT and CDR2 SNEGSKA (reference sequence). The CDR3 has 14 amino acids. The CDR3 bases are TGCAGTGCTAGAGATGGGACTAGCACAGATACGCAGTATTTT. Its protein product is CSARDGTSTDTQYF.

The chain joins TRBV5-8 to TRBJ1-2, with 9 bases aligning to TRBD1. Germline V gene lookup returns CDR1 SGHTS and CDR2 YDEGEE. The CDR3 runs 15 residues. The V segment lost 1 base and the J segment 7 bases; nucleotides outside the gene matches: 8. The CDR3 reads CASSLRDRVSAGYTF. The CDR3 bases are TGTGCCAGCAGCTTGAGGGACAGGGTGTCTGCTGGCTACACCTTC.

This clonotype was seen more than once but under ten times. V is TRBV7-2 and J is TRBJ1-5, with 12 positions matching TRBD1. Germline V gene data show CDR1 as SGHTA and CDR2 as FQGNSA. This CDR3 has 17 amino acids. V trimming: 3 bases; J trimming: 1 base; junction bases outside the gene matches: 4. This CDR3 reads CASSLGQGAGSNQPQHF. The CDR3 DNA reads TGTGCCAGCAGCTTGGGACAGGGGGCTGGCAGCAATCAGCCCCAGCATTTT.

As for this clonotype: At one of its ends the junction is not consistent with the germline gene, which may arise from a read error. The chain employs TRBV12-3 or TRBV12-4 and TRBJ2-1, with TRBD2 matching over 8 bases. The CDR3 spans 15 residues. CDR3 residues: CSSSYNGGAWNEQFF. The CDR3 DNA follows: TGTTCCAGCAGTTACAACGGGGGGGCATGGAATGAGCAGTTCTTC.

The CDR3 DNA follows: TGTGCCAGCAGTTACCCGGACAGCGCGAACACCGGGGAGCTGTTTTTT. As protein: CASSYPDSANTGELFF. The gene calls are TRBV6-2 or TRBV6-3 and TRBJ2-2, with D possibly being TRBD1 (6 bases). Germline lookup yields CDR1 MNHEY and CDR2 SVGEGT. This CDR3 comprises 16 residues. Trimming removed 2 bases at V and 0 bases at J, with 10 bases between.

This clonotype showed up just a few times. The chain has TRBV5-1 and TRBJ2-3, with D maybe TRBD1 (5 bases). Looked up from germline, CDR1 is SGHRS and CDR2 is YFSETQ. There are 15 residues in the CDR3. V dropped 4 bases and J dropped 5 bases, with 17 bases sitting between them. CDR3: CASSRTLGQQDTQYF. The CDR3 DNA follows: TGCGCCAGCAGCCGCACGCTTGGACAACAAGATACGCAGTATTTT.

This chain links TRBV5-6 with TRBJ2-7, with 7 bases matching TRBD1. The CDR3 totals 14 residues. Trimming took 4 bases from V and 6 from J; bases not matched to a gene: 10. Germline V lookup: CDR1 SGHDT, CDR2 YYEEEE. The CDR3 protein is CASSADRAIGEQYV. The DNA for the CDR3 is TGTGCCAGCAGCGCCGACAGGGCCATTGGCGAGCAGTACGTC.

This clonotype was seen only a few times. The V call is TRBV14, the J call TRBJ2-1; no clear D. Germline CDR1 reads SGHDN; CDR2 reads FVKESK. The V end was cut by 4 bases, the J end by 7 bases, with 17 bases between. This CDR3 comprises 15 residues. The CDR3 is CASSRAVVRRNEQFF. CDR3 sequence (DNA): TGTGCCAGCAGCCGGGCAGTGGTTCGGCGAAATGAGCAGTTCTTC.

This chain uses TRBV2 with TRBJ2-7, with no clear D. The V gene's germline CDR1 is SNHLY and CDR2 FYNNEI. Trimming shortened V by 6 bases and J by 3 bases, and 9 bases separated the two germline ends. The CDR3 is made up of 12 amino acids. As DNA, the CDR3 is TGTGCCAGCAGAACTGACGGCTACGAGCAGTACTTC. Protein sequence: CASRTDGYEQYF.

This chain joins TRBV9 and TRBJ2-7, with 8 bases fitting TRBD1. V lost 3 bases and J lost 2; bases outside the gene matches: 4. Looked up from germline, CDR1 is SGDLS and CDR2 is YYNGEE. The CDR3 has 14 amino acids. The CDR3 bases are TGTGCCAGCAGCGAAACAGGGGGTCCCTACGAGCAGTACTTC. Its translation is CASSETGGPYEQYF.

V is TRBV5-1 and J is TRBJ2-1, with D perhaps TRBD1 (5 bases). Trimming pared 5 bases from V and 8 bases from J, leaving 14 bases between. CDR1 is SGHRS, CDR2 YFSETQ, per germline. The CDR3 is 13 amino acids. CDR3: CASRKNLRDEQFF. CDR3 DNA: TGCGCCAGCAGAAAGAACCTCAGGGATGAGCAGTTCTTC.

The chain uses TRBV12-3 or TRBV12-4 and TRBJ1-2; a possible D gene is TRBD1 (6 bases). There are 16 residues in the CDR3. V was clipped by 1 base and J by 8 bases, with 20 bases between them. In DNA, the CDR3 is TGTGCCAGCAGTTTAGTGTTCAGACAGGCCTCAGGGGGCTACACCTTC. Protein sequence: CASSLVFRQASGGYTF.

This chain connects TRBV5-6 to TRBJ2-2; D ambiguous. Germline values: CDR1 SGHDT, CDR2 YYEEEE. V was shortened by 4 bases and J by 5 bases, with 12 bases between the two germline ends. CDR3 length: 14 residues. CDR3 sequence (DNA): TGTGCCAGCAGCCCGGAGTTGATAACCGGGGAGCTGTTTTTT. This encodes CASSPELITGELFF.